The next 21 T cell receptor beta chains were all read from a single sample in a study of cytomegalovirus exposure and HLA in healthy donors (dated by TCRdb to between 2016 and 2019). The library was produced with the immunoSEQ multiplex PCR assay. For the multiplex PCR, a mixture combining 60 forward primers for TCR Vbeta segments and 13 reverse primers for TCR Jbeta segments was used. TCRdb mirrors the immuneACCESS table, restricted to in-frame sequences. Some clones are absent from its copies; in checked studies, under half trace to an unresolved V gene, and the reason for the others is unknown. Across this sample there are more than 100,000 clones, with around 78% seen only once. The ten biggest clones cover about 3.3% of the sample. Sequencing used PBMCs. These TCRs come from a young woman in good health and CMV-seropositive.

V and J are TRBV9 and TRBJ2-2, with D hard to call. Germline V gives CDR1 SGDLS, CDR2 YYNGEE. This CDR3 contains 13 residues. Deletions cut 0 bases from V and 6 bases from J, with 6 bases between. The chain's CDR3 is CASSVDLAGELFF. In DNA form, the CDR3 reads TGTGCCAGCAGCGTAGATCTCGCCGGGGAGCTGTTTTTT.

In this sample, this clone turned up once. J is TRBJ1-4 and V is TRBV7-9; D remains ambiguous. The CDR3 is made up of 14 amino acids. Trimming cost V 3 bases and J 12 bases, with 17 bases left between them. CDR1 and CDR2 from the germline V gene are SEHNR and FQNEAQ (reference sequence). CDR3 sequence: CASSFSQKTPQLFF. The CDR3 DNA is TGTGCCAGCAGCTTCTCTCAGAAAACCCCCCAACTGTTTTTT.

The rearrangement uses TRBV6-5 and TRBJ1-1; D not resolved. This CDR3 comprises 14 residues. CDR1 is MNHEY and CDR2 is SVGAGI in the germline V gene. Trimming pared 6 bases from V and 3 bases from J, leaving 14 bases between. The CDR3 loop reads CASSMEGSYTEAFF. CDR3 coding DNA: TGTGCCAGCAGCATGGAGGGATCCTACACTGAAGCTTTCTTT.

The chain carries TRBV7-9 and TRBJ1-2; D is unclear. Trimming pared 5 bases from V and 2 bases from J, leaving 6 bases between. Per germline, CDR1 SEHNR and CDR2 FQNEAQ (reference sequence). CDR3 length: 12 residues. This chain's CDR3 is CASSLVNYGYTF. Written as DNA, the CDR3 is TGTGCCAGCAGCCTCGTGAACTATGGCTACACCTTC.

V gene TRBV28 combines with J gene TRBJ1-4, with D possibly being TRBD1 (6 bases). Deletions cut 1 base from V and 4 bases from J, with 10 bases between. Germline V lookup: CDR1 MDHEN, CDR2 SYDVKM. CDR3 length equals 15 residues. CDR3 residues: CASSLFGQFNEKLFF. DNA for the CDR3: TGTGCCAGCAGTTTATTTGGACAGTTTAATGAAAAACTGTTTTTT.

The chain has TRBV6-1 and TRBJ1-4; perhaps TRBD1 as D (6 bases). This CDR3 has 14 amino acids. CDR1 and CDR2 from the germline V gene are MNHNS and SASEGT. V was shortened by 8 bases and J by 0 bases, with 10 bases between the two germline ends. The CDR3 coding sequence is TGTGCCAGCTCCTGGACAGCAACTAATGAAAAACTGTTTTTT. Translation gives CASSWTATNEKLFF.

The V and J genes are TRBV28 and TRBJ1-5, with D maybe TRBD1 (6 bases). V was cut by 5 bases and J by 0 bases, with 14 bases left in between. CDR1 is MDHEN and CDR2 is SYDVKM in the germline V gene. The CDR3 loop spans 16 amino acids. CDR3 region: CASSGPGQYSNQPQHF. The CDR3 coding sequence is TGTGCCAGCAGTGGACCGGGACAATATAGCAATCAGCCCCAGCATTTT.

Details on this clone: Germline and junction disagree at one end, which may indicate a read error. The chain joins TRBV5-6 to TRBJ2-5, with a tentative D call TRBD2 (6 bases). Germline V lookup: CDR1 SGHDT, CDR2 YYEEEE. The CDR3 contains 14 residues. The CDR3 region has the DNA TGTGCCAGCAGCTTTGGGGAGGTCCAGGAGATCCAGTACTTC. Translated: CASSFGEVQEIQYF.

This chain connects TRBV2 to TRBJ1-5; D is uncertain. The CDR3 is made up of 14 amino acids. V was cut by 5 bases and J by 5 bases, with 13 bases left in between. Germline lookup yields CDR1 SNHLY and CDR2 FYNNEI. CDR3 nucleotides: TGTGCCAGCAGTTTGGCCGGGGTACATCAGCCCCAGCATTTT. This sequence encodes CASSLAGVHQPQHF.

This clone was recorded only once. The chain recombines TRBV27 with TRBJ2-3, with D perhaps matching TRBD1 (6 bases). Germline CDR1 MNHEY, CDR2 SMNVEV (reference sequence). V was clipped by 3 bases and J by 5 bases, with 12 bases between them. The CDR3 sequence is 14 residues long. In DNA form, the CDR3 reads TGTGCCAGCAGTTTCTTTGGGGGCCGAGATACGCAGTATTTT. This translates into CASSFFGGRDTQYF.

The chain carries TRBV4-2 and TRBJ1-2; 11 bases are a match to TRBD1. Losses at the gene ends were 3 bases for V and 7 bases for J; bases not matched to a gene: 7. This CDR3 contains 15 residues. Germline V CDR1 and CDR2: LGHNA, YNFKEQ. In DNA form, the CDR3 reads TGTGCCAGCAGCCAGGCCGGACAGGGGGCGAGTGGCTACACCTTC. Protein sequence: CASSQAGQGASGYTF.

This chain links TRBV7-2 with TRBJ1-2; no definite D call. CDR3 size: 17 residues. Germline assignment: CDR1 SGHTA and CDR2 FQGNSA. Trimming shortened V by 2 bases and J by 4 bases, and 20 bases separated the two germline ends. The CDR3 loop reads CASSLYSRLQAGYGYTF. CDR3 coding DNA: TGTGCCAGCAGCTTATATTCTCGTCTGCAGGCGGGCTATGGCTACACCTTC. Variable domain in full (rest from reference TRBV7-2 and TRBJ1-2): GAGVSQSPSNKVTEKGKDVELRCDPISGHTALYWYRQSLGQGLEFLIYFQGNSAPDKSGLPSDRFSAERTGGSVSTLTIQRTQQEDSAVYLCASSLYSRLQAGYGYTFGSGTRLTVV.

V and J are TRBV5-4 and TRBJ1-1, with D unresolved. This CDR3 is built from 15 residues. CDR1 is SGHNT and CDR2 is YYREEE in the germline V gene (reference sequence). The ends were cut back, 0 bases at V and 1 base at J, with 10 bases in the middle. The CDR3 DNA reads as TGTGCCAGCAGCTTGGGGGGAGCAAAGAACACTGAAGCTTTCTTT. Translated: CASSLGGAKNTEAFF.

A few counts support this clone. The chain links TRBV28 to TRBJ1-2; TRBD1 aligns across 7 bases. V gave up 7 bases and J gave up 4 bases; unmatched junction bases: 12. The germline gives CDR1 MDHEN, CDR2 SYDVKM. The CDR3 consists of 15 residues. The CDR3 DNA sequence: TGTGCCAGCAACGCCCCAAGGGACAGCACCTATGGCTACACCTTC. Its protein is CASNAPRDSTYGYTF.

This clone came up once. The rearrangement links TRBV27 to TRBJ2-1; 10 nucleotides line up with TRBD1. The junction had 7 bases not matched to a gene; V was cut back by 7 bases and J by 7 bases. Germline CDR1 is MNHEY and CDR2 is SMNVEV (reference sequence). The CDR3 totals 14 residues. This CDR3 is CASKVTGGFNEQFF. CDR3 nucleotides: TGTGCCAGCAAAGTGACAGGGGGCTTTAATGAGCAGTTCTTC.

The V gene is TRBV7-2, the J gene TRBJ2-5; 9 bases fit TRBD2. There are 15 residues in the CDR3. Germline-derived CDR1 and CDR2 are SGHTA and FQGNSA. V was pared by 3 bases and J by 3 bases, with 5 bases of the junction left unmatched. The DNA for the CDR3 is TGTGCCAGCAGCTTCAACGGCGGGGGGGAAGAGACCCAGTACTTC. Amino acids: CASSFNGGGEETQYF.

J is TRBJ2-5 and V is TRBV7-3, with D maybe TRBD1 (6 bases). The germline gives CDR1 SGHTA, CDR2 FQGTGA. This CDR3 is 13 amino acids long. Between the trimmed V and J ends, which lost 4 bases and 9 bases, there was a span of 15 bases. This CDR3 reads CASSSTQGLPQYF. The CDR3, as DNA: TGTGCCAGCAGCTCCACACAGGGTTTACCCCAGTACTTC.

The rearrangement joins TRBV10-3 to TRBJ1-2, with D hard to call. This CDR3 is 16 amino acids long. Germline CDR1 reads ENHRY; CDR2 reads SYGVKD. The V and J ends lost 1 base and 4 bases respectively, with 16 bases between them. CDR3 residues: CAISELAEGVSYGYTF. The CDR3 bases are TGTGCCATCAGTGAGTTAGCAGAGGGAGTTTCCTATGGCTACACCTTC.

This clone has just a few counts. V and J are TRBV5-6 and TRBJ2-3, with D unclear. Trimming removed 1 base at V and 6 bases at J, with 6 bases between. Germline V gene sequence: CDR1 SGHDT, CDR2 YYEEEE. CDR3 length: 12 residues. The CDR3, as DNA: TGTGCCAGCAGCTTGCCCTCCGATACGCAGTATTTT. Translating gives CASSLPSDTQYF.

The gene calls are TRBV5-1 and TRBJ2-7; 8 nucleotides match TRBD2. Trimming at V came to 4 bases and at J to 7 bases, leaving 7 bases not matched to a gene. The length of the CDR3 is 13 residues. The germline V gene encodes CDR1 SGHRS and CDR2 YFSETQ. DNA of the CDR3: TGCGCCAGCAGCCCCGCTGGCGGGGGGGAGCAGTACTTC. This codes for CASSPAGGGEQYF.

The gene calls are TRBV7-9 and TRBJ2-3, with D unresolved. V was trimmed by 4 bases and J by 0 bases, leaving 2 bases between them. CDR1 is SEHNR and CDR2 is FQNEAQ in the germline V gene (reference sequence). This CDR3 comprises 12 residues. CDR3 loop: CASSSSTDTQYF. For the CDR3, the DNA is TGTGCCAGCAGCTCGAGCACAGATACGCAGTATTTT.